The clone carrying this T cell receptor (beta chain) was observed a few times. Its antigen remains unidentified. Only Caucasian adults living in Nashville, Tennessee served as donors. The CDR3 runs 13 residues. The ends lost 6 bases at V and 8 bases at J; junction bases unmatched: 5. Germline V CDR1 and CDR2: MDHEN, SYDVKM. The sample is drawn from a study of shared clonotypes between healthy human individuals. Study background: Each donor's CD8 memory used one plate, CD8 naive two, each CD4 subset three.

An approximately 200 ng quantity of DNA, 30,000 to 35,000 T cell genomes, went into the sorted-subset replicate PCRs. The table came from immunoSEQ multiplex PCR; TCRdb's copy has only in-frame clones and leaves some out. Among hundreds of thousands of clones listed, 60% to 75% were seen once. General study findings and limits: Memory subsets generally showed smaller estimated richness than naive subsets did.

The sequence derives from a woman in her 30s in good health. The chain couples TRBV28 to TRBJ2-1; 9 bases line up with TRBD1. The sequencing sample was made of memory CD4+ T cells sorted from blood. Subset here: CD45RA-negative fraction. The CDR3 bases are TGTGCCAGCAGCGGACAGGGGCAGGATGAGCAGTTCTTC. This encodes CASSGQGQDEQFF.